The subject of this entry is one T cell receptor beta chain. The data were obtained in a study of OX40 agonist ivuxolimab in advanced cancers. TCRdb keeps only in-frame clones here, not all; method: immunoSEQ multiplex PCR. The sample gives fewer than 90,000 clones, over 75% of which show up once; around 2.9% is in the top ten. CDR1 and CDR2 (germline): MRHNA, SNTAGT. This CDR3 has 12 residues. The ends were cut back, 8 bases at V and 6 bases at J, with 11 bases in the middle. This clonotype was obtained from an adult with an advanced solid tumor such as melanoma, head and neck, liver or kidney cancer. V is TRBV6-4 and J is TRBJ1-5; the D is unclear. The sequencing used CD4+ or CD8+ T cells sorted from blood, collected in a trial of the OX40 agonist ivuxolimab. The CDR3 bases are TGTGCCAGCCCCCCGGGCAGTCAGCCCCAGCATTTT. Translation: CASPPGSQPQHF.